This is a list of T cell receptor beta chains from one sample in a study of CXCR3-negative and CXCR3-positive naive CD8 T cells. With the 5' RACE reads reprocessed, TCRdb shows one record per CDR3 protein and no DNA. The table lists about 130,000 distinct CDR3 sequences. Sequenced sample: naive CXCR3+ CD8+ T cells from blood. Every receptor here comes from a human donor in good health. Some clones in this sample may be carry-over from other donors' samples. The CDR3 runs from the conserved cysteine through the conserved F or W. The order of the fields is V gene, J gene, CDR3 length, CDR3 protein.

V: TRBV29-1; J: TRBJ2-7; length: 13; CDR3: CSATGDRVDEQYF
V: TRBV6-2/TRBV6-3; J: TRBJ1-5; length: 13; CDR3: CASSGHLGQPQHF
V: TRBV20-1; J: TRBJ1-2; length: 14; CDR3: CSAVGEDGNYGYTF
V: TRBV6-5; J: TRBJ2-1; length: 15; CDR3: CAVGTSGSQSNEQFF
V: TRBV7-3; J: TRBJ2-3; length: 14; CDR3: CASSFSPSTDTQYF
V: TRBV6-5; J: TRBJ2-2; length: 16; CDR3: CASSYVLAGGAGELFF
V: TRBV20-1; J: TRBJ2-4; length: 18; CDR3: CSARDLHGQSGAKNIQYF
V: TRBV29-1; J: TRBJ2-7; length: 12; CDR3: CSVPDGPREQYF
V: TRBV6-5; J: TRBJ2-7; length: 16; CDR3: CASSYYSTDWDYEQYF
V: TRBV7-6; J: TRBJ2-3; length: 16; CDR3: CASSLVAGLGTDTQYF
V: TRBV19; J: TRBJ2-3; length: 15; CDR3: CASSVSAFSTDTQYF
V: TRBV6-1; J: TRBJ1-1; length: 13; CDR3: CASSEVRNTEAFF